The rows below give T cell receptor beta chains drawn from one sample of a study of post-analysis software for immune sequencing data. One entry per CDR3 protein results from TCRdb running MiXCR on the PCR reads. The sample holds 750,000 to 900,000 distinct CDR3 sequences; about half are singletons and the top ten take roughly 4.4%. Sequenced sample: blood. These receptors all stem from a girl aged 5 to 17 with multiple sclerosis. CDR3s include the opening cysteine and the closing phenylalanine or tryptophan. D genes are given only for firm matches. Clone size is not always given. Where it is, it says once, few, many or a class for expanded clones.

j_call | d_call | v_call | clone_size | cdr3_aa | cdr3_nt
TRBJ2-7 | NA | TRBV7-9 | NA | CASSSPGTDRYEQYF | TGTGCCAGCAGCTCACCCGGGACGGACCGTTACGAGCAGTACTTC
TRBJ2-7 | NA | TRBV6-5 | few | CASGRDLPEQYF | TGTGCCAGCGGACGGGACTTACCAGAGCAGTACTTC
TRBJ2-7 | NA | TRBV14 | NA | CASSQANFGEQYF | TGTGCCAGCAGCCAGGCCAACTTCGGAGAGCAGTACTTC
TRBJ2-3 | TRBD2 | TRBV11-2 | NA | CASSLESGVGADTQYF | TGTGCCAGCAGCTTAGAGAGCGGGGTAGGGGCAGATACGCAGTATTTT
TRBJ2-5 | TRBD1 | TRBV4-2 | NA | CASSQGTTRQGRPPETQYF | TGTGCCAGCAGCCAAGGCACCACACGACAGGGTCGTCCGCCAGAGACCCAGTACTTC
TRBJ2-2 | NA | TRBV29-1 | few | CSVGSTVNTGELFF | TGCAGCGTGGGGTCTACAGTTAACACCGGGGAGCTGTTTTTT
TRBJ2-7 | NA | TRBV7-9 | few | CASTLEGQPREQYF | TGTGCCAGCACCCTTGAGGGACAACCTCGCGAGCAGTACTTC
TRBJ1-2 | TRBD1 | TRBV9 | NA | CASSATQGANNYGYTF | TGTGCCAGCAGCGCGACACAGGGGGCGAATAACTATGGCTACACCTTC
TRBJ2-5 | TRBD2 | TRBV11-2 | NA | CASSLQAGNQETQYF | TGTGCCAGCAGCTTACAAGCGGGGAATCAAGAGACCCAGTACTTC
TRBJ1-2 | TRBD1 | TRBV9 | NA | CASSPSPGQGSYGYTF | TGTGCCAGCAGCCCTTCCCCGGGACAGGGGTCCTATGGCTACACCTTC
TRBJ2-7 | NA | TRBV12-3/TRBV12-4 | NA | CASRLGNSYEQYF | TGTGCCAGCAGACTGGGTAACTCCTACGAGCAGTACTTC
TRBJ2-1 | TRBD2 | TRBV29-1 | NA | CSVSPSGRDVDEQFF | TGCAGCGTTTCGCCTAGCGGGAGGGATGTCGATGAGCAGTTCTTC
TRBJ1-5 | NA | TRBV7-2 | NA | CASSPMETGNQPRHF | TGTGCCAGCAGCCCCATGGAGACAGGCAATCAGCCCCGGCATTTT
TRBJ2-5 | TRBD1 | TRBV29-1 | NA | CSVETGASFLETQYF | TGCAGCGTTGAAACAGGGGCTTCATTTTTAGAGACCCAGTACTTC
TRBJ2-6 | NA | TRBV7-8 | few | CASSLVPGTGANVLTF | TGTGCCAGCAGCTTAGTGCCAGGGACTGGGGCCAACGTCCTGACTTTC
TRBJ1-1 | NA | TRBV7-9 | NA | CASSPPRPVTEAFF | TGTGCCAGCAGTCCTCCTAGGCCAGTCACTGAAGCTTTCTTT
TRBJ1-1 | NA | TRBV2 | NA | CASRESGGVMNTEAFF | TGTGCCAGCAGAGAGAGCGGGGGGGTCATGAACACTGAAGCTTTCTTT
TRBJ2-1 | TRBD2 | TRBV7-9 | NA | CASSPFPSGKANEQFF | TGTGCCAGCAGCCCCTTTCCTAGCGGGAAAGCGAATGAGCAGTTCTTC
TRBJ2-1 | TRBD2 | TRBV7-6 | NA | CASSLTAGGVDEQFF | TGTGCCAGCAGCTTAACTGCGGGAGGGGTCGATGAGCAGTTCTTC
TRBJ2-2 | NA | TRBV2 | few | CASSRGRRSTGELFF | TGTGCCAGCAGTAGGGGCAGACGATCCACCGGGGAGCTGTTTTTT
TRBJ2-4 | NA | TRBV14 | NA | CASSPTGLHFPKNIQYF | TGTGCCAGCAGCCCCACGGGTCTCCATTTTCCCAAAAACATTCAGTACTTC
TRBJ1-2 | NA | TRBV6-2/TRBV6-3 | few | CASSPDGYYTF | TGTGCCAGCAGCCCCGACGGATACTACACCTTC
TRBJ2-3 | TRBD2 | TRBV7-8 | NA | CASSLDRLRMGGRADTQYF | TGTGCCAGCAGCTTAGATAGGCTCCGGATGGGCGGGAGGGCAGATACGCAGTATTTT
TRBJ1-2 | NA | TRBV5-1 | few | CASSGDLNGYTF | TGCGCCAGCAGCGGAGACCTTAATGGCTACACCTTC
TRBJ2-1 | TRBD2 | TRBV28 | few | CASSFGGGASGRPKKQFF | TGTGCCAGCAGTTTCGGGGGTGGGGCTAGCGGGAGGCCAAAAAAGCAGTTCTTC
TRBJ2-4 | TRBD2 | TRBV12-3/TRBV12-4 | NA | CASKREGSENIQYF | TGTGCCAGCAAGCGGGAGGGTTCGGAAAACATTCAGTACTTC
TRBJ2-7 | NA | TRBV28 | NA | CAVRDTRVNEQYF | TGTGCCGTCCGGGACACTCGAGTCAACGAGCAGTACTTC
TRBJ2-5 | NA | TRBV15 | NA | CATSSEFRRGNQETQYF | TGTGCCACCAGCAGTGAGTTTCGCAGGGGAAACCAAGAGACCCAGTACTTC
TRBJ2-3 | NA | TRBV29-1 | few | CSVQQASTDTQYF | TGCAGCGTTCAACAGGCGAGCACAGATACGCAGTATTTT
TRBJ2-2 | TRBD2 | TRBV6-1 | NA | CASSLGLAGGPGTGELFF | TGTGCCAGCAGCCTCGGACTAGCGGGAGGGCCTGGTACCGGGGAGCTGTTTTTT
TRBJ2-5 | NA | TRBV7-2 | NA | CASSPGTPRETQYF | TGTGCCAGCAGCCCCGGGACCCCGCGGGAGACCCAGTACTTC
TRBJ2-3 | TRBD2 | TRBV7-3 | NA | CASSMRTSVTDTQYF | TGTGCCAGCAGCATGCGGACTAGTGTCACAGATACGCAGTATTTT
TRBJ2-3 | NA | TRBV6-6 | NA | CASIKTGRMTDTQYF | TGTGCCAGCATTAAGACAGGGAGGATGACAGATACGCAGTATTTT